This T cell receptor (beta chain) emerged from a study of T cell changes during pregnancy in multiple sclerosis. Looked up from germline, CDR1 is SGHRS and CDR2 is YFSETQ. The CDR3 extends over 14 amino acids. Trimming took 0 bases from V and 7 from J; bases not matched to a gene: 4. The method was immunoSEQ multiplex PCR; TCRdb's version includes in-frame clones alone and lacks a portion of them. Of roughly 120,000 clones in the sample, about 94% were seen once. The clonotype comes from a female donor with multiple sclerosis, enrolled in a pregnancy study. The sequenced sample was peripheral blood, obtained in the third trimester of pregnancy. V gene TRBV5-1 combines with J gene TRBJ2-1, with TRBD1 matching 7 bases. The CDR3 nucleotides read TGCGCCAGCAGCTTGGCCGGACAGGTAAATGAGCAGTTCTTC. Its translation: CASSLAGQVNEQFF.